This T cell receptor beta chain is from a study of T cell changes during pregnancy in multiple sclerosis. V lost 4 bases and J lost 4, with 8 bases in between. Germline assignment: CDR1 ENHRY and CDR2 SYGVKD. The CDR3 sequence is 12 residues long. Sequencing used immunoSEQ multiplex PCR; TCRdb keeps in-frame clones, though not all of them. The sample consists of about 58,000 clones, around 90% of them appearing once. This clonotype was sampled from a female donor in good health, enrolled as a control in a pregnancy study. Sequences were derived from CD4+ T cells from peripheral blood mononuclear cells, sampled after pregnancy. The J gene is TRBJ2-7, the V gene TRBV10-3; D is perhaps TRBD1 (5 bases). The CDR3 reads CAISVQGYEQYF. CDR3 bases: TGTGCCATCAGTGTGCAGGGTTACGAGCAGTACTTC.